One TCR beta chain is described in this entry. This sample is part of a study of T cells expressing NK-cell markers. TCRdb reprocessed the 5' RACE reads, keeping one entry per CDR3 protein, no DNA. The sample data list a few hundred thousand distinct CDR3 sequences. CDR1 is MNHNS, CDR2 SASEGT, per germline. This CDR3 spans 16 amino acids. The receptor's source is a man aged 18-69 years in good health. The chain has TRBV6-1 and TRBJ1-6; TCRdb lists TRBD1, though no DNA is available to test this call. The sample comprised blood T cells: a sorted CD56 or NKG2C T cell subset, CD4+ or CD8+ T cells, or bulk PBMC T cells (not recorded which). The CDR3 reads CASRRQGSSYNSPLHF.